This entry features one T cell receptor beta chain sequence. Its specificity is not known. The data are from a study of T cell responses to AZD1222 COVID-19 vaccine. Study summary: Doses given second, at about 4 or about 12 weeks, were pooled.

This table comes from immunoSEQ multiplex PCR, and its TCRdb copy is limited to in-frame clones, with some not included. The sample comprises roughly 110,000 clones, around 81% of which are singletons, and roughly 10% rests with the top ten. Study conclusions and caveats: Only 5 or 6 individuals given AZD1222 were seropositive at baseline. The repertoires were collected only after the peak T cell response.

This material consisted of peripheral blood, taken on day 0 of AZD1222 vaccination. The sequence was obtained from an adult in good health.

Written as DNA, the CDR3 is TGTGCCACCAGTGACCTCGGACAGGGGTCTTCACAAGAGACCCAGTACTTC. Translating gives CATSDLGQGSSQETQYF. V is TRBV24-1 and J is TRBJ2-5; 9 positions agree with TRBD1. J gave up 2 bases and V 4 bases, and 10 bases lay outside the gene matches. Germline CDR1 and CDR2: KGHDR and SFDVKD. The CDR3 is made up of 17 amino acids.